The 27 T cell receptor beta chains listed next were all sequenced from one sample in a study of blood T cell repertoires in COVID-19. Method: immunoSEQ multiplex PCR; TCRdb's copy keeps in-frame clones and lacks some. The table lists 150,000 to 200,000 clones, 70% to 90% of them singletons. Sequenced sample: peripheral blood. Receptors originate from a person aged 70 to 85 with COVID-19, enrolled during active disease.

The chain combines TRBV2 with TRBJ2-3, with D possibly being TRBD1 (6 bases). The V end lost 6 bases, the J end lost 0 bases, and 10 bases lay between the germline ends. Germline V gene lookup returns CDR1 SNHLY and CDR2 FYNNEI. CDR3 length equals 14 residues. As DNA, the CDR3 is TGTGCCAGCAGGGACAGTTTTAGCACAGATACGCAGTATTTT. Protein sequence: CASRDSFSTDTQYF.

The chain recombines TRBV19 with TRBJ1-1; D is unresolved. CDR3 size: 13 residues. CDR1 and CDR2 (germline): LNHDA, SQIVND (reference sequence). V gave up 3 bases and J gave up 6 bases, with 11 bases separating them. The CDR3 sequence is CASSIGLIPEAFF. CDR3 DNA sequence: TGTGCCAGTAGTATCGGTCTGATCCCTGAAGCTTTCTTT.

The chain is built from TRBV4-3 and TRBJ1-6; D unresolved. Looked up from germline, CDR1 is LGHNA and CDR2 is YSLEER. V lost 4 bases and J lost 8, with 9 bases in between. The CDR3 has 13 amino acids. The CDR3 reads CASSPPGYSPLHF. The CDR3 DNA follows: TGCGCCAGCAGCCCTCCGGGTTATTCACCCCTCCACTTT.

The chain combines TRBV28 with TRBJ1-5; D is unresolved. The CDR3 has 15 amino acids. Germline CDR1 and CDR2: MDHEN and SYDVKM. V was clipped by 5 bases and J by 0 bases, with 11 bases between them. The CDR3 DNA follows: TGTGCCAGCAGTACAAGCGGGGATAGCAATCAGCCCCAGCATTTT. It specifies CASSTSGDSNQPQHF.

This clone has just a few counts. The chain couples TRBV14 to TRBJ1-2, with TRBD1 identical over 7 bases. The V gene end was trimmed by 3 bases and the J gene end by 8 bases; junction bases not matched to a gene: 15. CDR1 and CDR2 from the germline V gene are SGHDN and FVKESK. The CDR3 length is 16 residues. CDR3 sequence reads: CASSQTGTAPAGGYTF. CDR3 sequence (DNA): TGTGCCAGCAGCCAGACCGGGACAGCTCCTGCGGGGGGCTACACCTTC.

The chain has TRBV13 and TRBJ2-1; 7 bases are shared with TRBD2. The CDR3 spans 15 residues. With V trimmed by 5 bases and J by 7 bases, 11 bases remained unmatched. Germline V lookup: CDR1 PRHDT, CDR2 FYEKMQ (reference sequence). CDR3: CASSTGRLANNEQFF. CDR3 coding DNA: TGTGCCAGCAGCACAGGCAGACTAGCAAATAATGAGCAGTTCTTC.

The chain joins TRBV4-2 to TRBJ1-4, with TRBD1 as a possible D gene (5 bases). CDR3 length: 15 residues. Trimming shortened V by 1 base and J by 8 bases, and 14 bases separated the two germline ends. Germline CDR1 and CDR2: LGHNA and YNFKEQ. CDR3 in amino acids: CASSQGGRAGEKLFF. The CDR3 DNA reads TGTGCCAGCAGCCAAGGTGGCAGGGCAGGGGAAAAACTGTTTTTT.

This chain uses TRBV6-2 or TRBV6-3 with TRBJ1-5; 8 positions agree with TRBD1. The CDR3 runs 14 residues. Trimming at V came to 4 bases and at J to 7 bases, leaving 6 bases not matched to a gene. CDR1 is MNHEY, CDR2 SVGEGT, per germline. The CDR3 coding sequence is TGTGCCAGCAGTTCAGGGGGCCGGGTGCAGCCCCAGCATTTT. This sequence encodes CASSSGGRVQPQHF.

The chain uses TRBV27 and TRBJ1-2; 8 bases line up with TRBD1. The J segment lost 2 bases and the V segment lost 7 bases, leaving 6 bases of the junction unmatched. CDR1 and CDR2 (germline): MNHEY, SMNVEV (reference sequence). The CDR3 spans 14 residues. The CDR3 DNA sequence: TGTGCCAGCACCCGACAGGGGTCCAACTATGGCTACACCTTC. Amino acids: CASTRQGSNYGYTF.

The J gene is TRBJ1-5, the V gene TRBV4-3; D possibly corresponds to TRBD1 (5 bases). Trimming took off 5 bases at V and 2 bases at J, with 13 bases between the two ends. This CDR3 is 15 amino acids long. CDR1 is LGHNA, CDR2 YSLEER, per germline. The CDR3 DNA reads TGCGCCAGCAGCTATTCCAGGGTGGGCAATCAGCCCCAGCATTTT. This translates into CASSYSRVGNQPQHF.

V and J are TRBV5-1 and TRBJ2-4, with D perhaps matching TRBD1 (5 bases). Germline CDR1 is SGHRS and CDR2 is YFSETQ. V was clipped by 3 bases and J by 7 bases, with 14 bases between them. The CDR3 runs 14 residues. In DNA form, the CDR3 reads TGCGCCAGCAGCTGGCAAGCAGACAGTAACATTCAGTACTTC. Amino acid sequence: CASSWQADSNIQYF.

The chain uses TRBV9 and TRBJ2-1; D perhaps matches TRBD2 (7 bases). CDR3 length equals 16 residues. Trimming took off 3 bases at V and 2 bases at J, with 15 bases between the two ends. Germline CDR1 reads SGDLS; CDR2 reads YYNGEE. In DNA, the CDR3 is TGTGCCAGCAGCGGTGGACGGGGGGCAGCCTACAATGAGCAGTTCTTC. Protein product: CASSGGRGAAYNEQFF.

The chain carries TRBV4-3 and TRBJ1-5; weak D call: TRBD1 (6 bases). The CDR3 covers 16 residues. Deletions cut 4 bases from V and 1 base from J, with 14 bases between. Germline V gene sequence: CDR1 LGHNA, CDR2 YSLEER. CDR3 amino acids: CASSPELGQSNQPQHF. The CDR3, as DNA: TGCGCCAGCAGCCCCGAACTTGGACAGAGCAATCAGCCCCAGCATTTT.

J is TRBJ2-1 and V is TRBV12-3 or TRBV12-4; the D is unclear. The CDR3 spans 11 residues. The ends were cut back, 4 bases at V and 8 bases at J, with 6 bases in the middle. The CDR3: CASSYLDEQFF. CDR3 DNA: TGTGCCAGCAGTTATCTAGATGAGCAGTTCTTC.

J is TRBJ2-5 and V is TRBV9; D gene unclear. V was cut by 0 bases and J by 5 bases, with 14 bases left in between. Germline V lookup: CDR1 SGDLS, CDR2 YYNGEE. This CDR3 is 15 amino acids long. CDR3 in DNA: TGTGCCAGCAGCGTAGTCGGTGAACTGAGGGAGACCCAGTACTTC. Its translation is CASSVVGELRETQYF.

The V call is TRBV19, the J call TRBJ1-5; a possible D gene is TRBD1 (6 bases). V lost 2 bases and J 9 bases, leaving 11 bases between the germline ends. This CDR3 has 13 residues. From germline, CDR1 is LNHDA and CDR2 SQIVND (reference sequence). For the CDR3, the DNA is TGTGCCAGTAGTATACAGGGGCTGGGGCCCCAGCATTTT. Its protein is CASSIQGLGPQHF. The full variable domain, completed using reference TRBV19 and TRBJ1-5, is DGGITQSPKYLFRKEGQNVTLSCEQNLNHDAMYWYRQDPGQGLRLIYYSQIVNDFQKGDIAEGYSVSREKKESFPLTVTSAQKNPTAFYLCASSIQGLGPQHFGDGTRLSIL.

The chain recombines TRBV24-1 with TRBJ2-5; 7 bases match TRBD2. Germline V gene lookup returns CDR1 KGHDR and CDR2 SFDVKD. CDR3 length: 15 residues. The trim removed 5 bases at V and 1 base at J, leaving 6 bases unmatched. CDR3 bases: TGTGCCACCAGTGGTGCGGGAGAATCCCAAGAGACCCAGTACTTC. Its protein product is CATSGAGESQETQYF.

This chain joins TRBV11-2 and TRBJ1-3; no definite D call. The CDR3 is 16 amino acids. V gave up 5 bases and J gave up 4 bases, with 18 bases separating them. The germline V gene encodes CDR1 SGHAT and CDR2 FQNNGV. CDR3 protein: CASSLQIGGLGNTIYF. In nucleotides, the CDR3 is TGTGCCAGCAGCCTGCAGATTGGAGGATTAGGAAACACCATATATTTT.

The chain is built from TRBV4-3 and TRBJ1-1; 8 bases are a match to TRBD1. CDR1 is LGHNA and CDR2 is YSLEER in the germline V gene. V shed 4 bases and J 3 bases; nucleotides not matched to a gene: 7. CDR3 size: 15 residues. CDR3 sequence: CASSRHRGMDTEAFF. The CDR3 nucleotides are TGCGCCAGCAGCCGCCACAGGGGGATGGACACTGAAGCTTTCTTT.

The J gene is TRBJ2-1, the V gene TRBV7-9, with D possibly TRBD1 on 6 matching bases. This CDR3 spans 13 amino acids. Deletions cut 2 bases from V and 8 bases from J, with 10 bases between. From germline, CDR1 is SEHNR and CDR2 FQNEAQ (reference sequence). The CDR3: CASSLQGLDEQFF. The CDR3 DNA follows: TGTGCCAGCAGCTTACAGGGGTTGGATGAGCAGTTCTTC.

This sequence joins TRBV4-1 and TRBJ1-2; tentative D call: TRBD1 (6 bases). Germline values: CDR1 MGHRA, CDR2 YSYEKL. This CDR3 is built from 15 residues. V lost 0 bases and J 4 bases, leaving 12 bases between the germline ends. The CDR3 bases are TGCGCCAGCAGCCAAGATGATGGGGGCTCCTATGGCTACACCTTC. Translating gives CASSQDDGGSYGYTF.

V usage is TRBV24-1 and J usage is TRBJ2-1; TRBD1 is a possible D gene (6 bases). Trimming pared 7 bases from V and 2 bases from J, leaving 11 bases between. CDR1 is KGHDR, CDR2 SFDVKD, per germline. This CDR3 has 14 amino acids. This CDR3 is CATRSGQTYNEQFF. The CDR3 coding sequence is TGTGCCACCAGATCGGGACAAACCTACAATGAGCAGTTCTTC.

The V and J genes are TRBV3-1 (or the pseudogene TRBV3-2) and TRBJ1-5; TRBD1 matches 7 bases. The CDR3 length is 12 residues. The ends lost 1 base at V and 12 bases at J; junction bases unmatched: 3. CDR1 and CDR2 from the germline V gene are LGHDT and YNNKEL (reference sequence). CDR3 nucleotides: TGTGCCAGCAGCCAAGGCCGGGACAGCCAGCATTTT. It translates to CASSQGRDSQHF.

This clone was detected only once. The chain has TRBV28 and TRBJ2-7; D might be TRBD1 (6 bases). The V gene's germline CDR1 is MDHEN and CDR2 SYDVKM. The CDR3 covers 15 residues. Trimming removed 4 bases from V and 3 bases from J, with 16 bases in between. The DNA of the CDR3 is TGTGCCAGCAGTTCTCCGGGACAATCGGTCTACGAGCAGTACTTC. Translated, it gives CASSSPGQSVYEQYF.

The rearrangement uses TRBV2 and TRBJ1-5; D remains unclear. The CDR3 is made up of 14 amino acids. The germline V gene encodes CDR1 SNHLY and CDR2 FYNNEI. The germline V and J ends were trimmed by 5 bases and 4 bases, with 12 bases remaining between them. The DNA of the CDR3 is TGTGCCAGCAGTCAATACAGTTATAATCAGCCCCAGCATTTT. This translates into CASSQYSYNQPQHF.

V gene TRBV19 combines with J gene TRBJ2-6; a possible D gene is TRBD2 (5 bases). Germline lookup yields CDR1 LNHDA and CDR2 SQIVND (reference sequence). This CDR3 comprises 16 residues. Trimming left V 0 bases short and J 0 bases short, with 6 bases between. CDR3 nucleotide sequence: TGTGCCAGTAGTATAGAAGGACTCTCTGGGGCCAACGTCCTGACTTTC. This encodes CASSIEGLSGANVLTF.

This sequence joins TRBV5-1 and TRBJ2-3; a weak D match, TRBD1 (6 bases). Germline V gives CDR1 SGHRS, CDR2 YFSETQ. The CDR3 sequence is 17 residues long. V gave up 4 bases and J gave up 0 bases, with 18 bases separating them. As DNA, the CDR3 is TGCGCCAGCAGCAAGGGGTGGGTTGGACAGAGCACAGATACGCAGTATTTT. Protein: CASSKGWVGQSTDTQYF.